This TCR beta chain comes out of a study of cytomegalovirus exposure and HLA in healthy donors (dated by TCRdb to between 2016 and 2019). Broadly, across the study: An earlier analysis of a few hundred of the donors reported 276 Gb of sequence data and 100 million to 120 million unique TCR beta sequences obtained from about 179 million T cells. An early release that covered approximately 600 HLA-typed donors contained approximately 290 gigabases of sequencing data and around 80 million unique TCR sequences. The genetic ancestry cluster associated with self-reported Caucasian donors included over 65% of the approximately 400 genotyped donors. The aim of the study was to test whether cataloging public T cell receptors could identify signatures of past pathogen exposure. Using immunosequencing, the study profiled T cell repertoires from about 650 subjects and related those repertoires to cytomegalovirus serostatus. Besides the first cohort of about 730 subjects, a separate validation cohort made up of some 110 different subjects was used. High-throughput TCR immunosequencing, statistical association of individual TCRs with disease status, and machine learning were combined to predict cytomegalovirus infection status. A later analysis re-analyzed previously published TCR beta repertoires from about 730 donors and added high-resolution HLA genotyping to study TCR occurrence patterns. In the later analysis, no new phenotypic data were used to find candidate immune exposures; instead, reliance was placed on TCR beta sequences and their occurrence across donors. An earlier analysis of 450 to 750 of the donors used high-throughput TCR beta sequencing to judge whether each TCR beta V gene segment behaved as functional or pseudogenic. Donor age, sex, ethnicity and CMV serostatus were compiled together with the repertoire data. A later genetic analysis took genome-wide SNP genotypes for about 60% of the roughly 670 donors and used that subset as a discovery cohort. All discovery cohort repertoires had been generated using a single sequencing platform. HLA typing included class I and class II loci at four-digit resolution. Typing coverage varied by locus: about 620-630 donors for A, B, C, DRB1 and DQB1; around 560 for DQA1; about 570 for DPA1; approximately 450 for DPB1. Roughly 5 DR-DQ haplotypes were handled as single units for association and clustering, since linkage in the cohort was strong. On average, about 200,000 unique TCR beta nucleotide sequences were sequenced per donor among some 430 genotyped donors of the cohort, with about 19% of those sequences being non-productive. What the study reported, not specific to this receptor: A later analysis associated about 16,000 TCR beta sequences with specific HLA alleles at a false discovery rate of 0.05. According to the authors, the approach could potentially be generalized to other disease states and immunological phenotypes. According to a later analysis, parvovirus B19, influenza, CMV and Epstein-Barr virus appeared linked to several top co-occurrence clusters. In an earlier analysis of fewer than 700 of the donors, most TCR beta V segments appeared in productive rearrangements about 90% or about 30% of the time, broadly matching IMGT annotations. The 87-base-pair reads could not distinguish some IMGT-functional V segments, including TRBV6-2 and TRBV6-3, so those segments were excluded. The sequencing pipeline was judged likely to have produced a cluster of highly shared sequence variants as a technical artifact. In this cohort, only TCR beta chains were sequenced, and detectable features were limited by the absence of alpha or paired-chain data. Most CMV-associated TCR beta chains appeared to be HLA-restricted in a later analysis, and the HLA associations seemed to be driven largely by CMV exposure. Assigning TCR associations to individual alleles was difficult when HLA alleles, especially DR and DQ, strongly co-occurred. A further reported finding was that TCR beta sequences accurately predicted the HLA-A and HLA-B alleles for most subjects in the first cohort. A later analysis found that TCR association rates varied across HLA loci, with DRB1 alleles showing the most associated TCRs and HLA-C alleles the fewest. The study listed 164 TCR beta chains as associated with cytomegalovirus. Because counts were too low, around 18 rarely observed V segments, including chromosome 9 orphons, were left out of the earlier analysis of several hundred of the donors. Correlated functional status among segregating V segments might be attributable to linkage disequilibrium, but an unknown experimental factor could not be ruled out. In a later genetic analysis, fewer N-insertions in productive TCRs were reported among donors in an Asian-associated ancestry cluster than the approximately 670-donor mean. Compared with equally common non-associated chains, HLA-associated TCR beta chains in a later analysis were more clonally expanded and had lower generation probabilities. Cytomegalovirus status was reported to be diagnosed by the classifier with high specificity and sensitivity in both the original and validation cohorts. The presence/absence analyses assumed that sequencing depth was roughly uniform across donors, and that assumption may not be true. Because some donors lacked HLA typing at each locus, the association tests relied only on the typed subset. A few of the identified cytomegalovirus-associated TCR beta chains were confirmed in vitro to be specific for cytomegalovirus antigens. In a later genetic analysis, a missense DCLRE1C variant was associated with V-gene and J-gene trimming of TCR beta chains, and the association was replicated in an independent cohort. Immune exposure information for the cohort was limited to CMV serostatus. Most TCR sequences were seen in very few donors, while some public TCRs were found in many individuals.

Taken from cysteine to phenylalanine, the CDR3 has 20 residues. The sequence is cut down to CDR3 DNA, 60 bases in frame from base 1. As encoded in the germline V gene, CDR1 is SGDLS while CDR2 is YYNGEE. Trimming accounts for 2 bases at V and 7 bases at J, while the number of junction bases matched to no gene is 16. As to this clone: The antigen this receptor binds is unknown. Base qualities are missing; no much larger clone stands one base away.

The library was made by the immunoSEQ multiplex PCR assay. A mixture of 60 forward primers for TCR Vbeta segments and 13 reverse primers for TCR Jbeta segments was used in the multiplex PCR. A multiplex PCR assay on genomic DNA amplified the CDR3 region of rearranged TCR beta genes. Amplified TCR beta libraries were sequenced as 87-base-pair reads on the Illumina HiSeq System. Regarding the original processing steps: A later analysis counted about 80 million unique TCR beta chains across the 550 to 800 repertoires, and 9.5 million to 11 million of these chains were shared by at least two donors. Raw reads were error-corrected and collapsed into unique sequences with a nearest-neighbor algorithm that merged closely related sequences to remove PCR and sequencing errors. To assign V, D and J gene segments, CDR3 sequences were aligned to IMGT reference sequences. For a sequence to be retained, a match of at least six nucleotides was required to both a V gene segment and a J gene segment. A rearrangement was called productive if the CDR3 had no stop codons and remained in frame with V and J, and every other rearrangement was called non-productive. CDR3 was defined according to IMGT convention as the region running from the second conserved V-encoded cysteine to the conserved J-encoded phenylalanine. Sequences without an unambiguous match to a single V gene segment were excluded from the earlier analysis of about 640 of the donors. An earlier analysis of a few hundred of the donors called V segments functional above 56.7% productive rearrangements and segregating when the between-donor standard deviation exceeded 5%. A statistical classification framework was built to diagnose cytomegalovirus status from the catalog of TCR beta chain sequences. In a later analysis, TCR nucleotide sequences were compared against IMGT/GENE-DB human TR gene sequences so that V and J genes could be assigned. The TCRdist pipeline was used in a later analysis to assign CDR3 sequences and most-parsimonious VDJ recombination scenarios. In a later analysis, every TCR beta chain was defined by the combination of its CDR3 amino acid sequence and its V-gene family, and reads without a unique V-gene family were dropped. As a way to deal with suspected cross-contamination and a sequencing artifact, a later analysis dropped 640 or so nucleotide sequences that were highly shared and had low generation probability. For each public chain, a later analysis derived a clonal expansion index from normalized ranks of inferred template counts within each repertoire. Generation probabilities in a later analysis came from a VDJ recombination model fitted to out-of-frame rearrangements, and those results were checked against IGoR. In a later analysis, TCR-TCR, TCR-HLA and TCR-CMV co-occurrence was scored with hypergeometric tests, and a repertoire-size bias correction was applied to TCR pairs. False discovery rates were estimated in a later analysis by permuting HLA or CMV assignments 20 times. In a later analysis, co-occurring TCRs were grouped using DBSCAN, with TCRdist sequence similarity added in when clustering inside HLA-allele-positive subsets. Repertoires with fewer than 30,000 or more than 120,000 public chains were left out of co-occurrence clustering, as were five repertoires with anomalous nucleotide sharing. The source is immuneACCESS, and TCRdb retained only in-frame sequences with V and J called. Part of the clones is not carried over; for the studies checked, unresolved V genes explain less than half of this, and the remainder is unexplained. Clone size and V and J calls were adopted from that table, with D and trimming inferred from the DNA. The sample records 150,000 or so clones, 84% of which are singletons. The top ten constitute roughly 1% of the sample.

The cohort was made up of 666 healthy bone marrow donors. Cohort members were all nominally healthy when sampled, although unrecorded immune exposures were likely present. The donor tested CMV seronegative, placing the donor among the approximately 400 seronegative members of the cohort. A peripheral blood sample was collected from each donor, and TCR beta sequencing was performed on peripheral blood mononuclear cells. The Qiagen DNeasy Blood Extraction Kit was used to extract genomic DNA from the blood cell samples. The V and J segments used are TRBV9 and TRBJ2-1; TRBD2 aligns with 15 central bases. The receptor comes from a man younger than 40 in good health and CMV-seronegative. Sequenced input: PBMCs. The nucleotide sequence reads TGTGCCAGCAGCGTCGCAGCGCCGGGACTAGCGGGAGGACTCGAGAATGAGCAGTTCTTC. It codes for CASSVAAPGLAGGLENEQFF. The CDR3 plus the reference TRBV9 and TRBJ2-1 genes for the other parts give the full variable domain: DSGVTQTPKHLITATGQRVTLRCSPRSGDLSVYWYQQSLDQGLQFLIQYYNGEERAKGNILERFSAQQFPDLHSELNLSSLELGDSALYFCASSVAAPGLAGGLENEQFFGPGTRLTVL.